Detailed here is one T cell receptor beta chain. What it recognizes is unknown. This is likely a read error, given that the CDR3 carries no conserved phenylalanine or tryptophan at its end. The entry originates in a study of tumor-infiltrating lymphocytes in primary liver carcinoma. The overall study: Sequenced samples came back with roughly 3.5 to 8 million productive TCRbeta reads, and the counts looked alike across tissue types. Study observations and caveats: Tumor-adjacent and tumor-blood pairs displayed less overlap than did pairs of tumor regions.

From roughly 0.5 ug total RNA, TCR beta cDNA was generated with a primer in the constant region. Modified slightly, ARM-PCR produced TCR beta libraries over three nested multiplex PCR rounds. TRBV1-TRBV30 forward and Cbeta reverse primers drove the first two roughly 11-cycle rounds. TCRdb analysed the multiplex PCR reads with MiXCR anew, one entry per CDR3 protein. The data show some 64,000 distinct CDR3 sequences, over 60% seen once. The V and J ends lost 3 bases and 7 bases respectively, with 19 bases between them. CDR3 size: 15 residues. In germline, CDR1 is SEHNR, CDR2 FQNEAQ (reference sequence). Co-extraction yielded RNA and DNA from around 20-30 mg of unsorted bulk tissue. Sampling was performed at five separate regions of each tumor. More than 80% viable tumor cells made up every tumor sample.

Material: liver tumor tissue from sampling region 4. As to subset: tumor region T4, right-lateral pole. The origin of this receptor is a man aged 35 to 55 with primary liver carcinoma and hepatitis B virus infection. This chain connects TRBV7-9 to TRBJ2-7; no reliable D call. CDR3 coding DNA: TGTGCCAGCAGCTTCCACCGGAACGGAGCTAGGGAGCAGTACTTA. Translating it yields CASSFHRNGAREQYL.